This TCR beta chain was recovered during a study of shared clonotypes between healthy human individuals. As for the study in general: For every donor, three CD4 naive, three CD4 memory, two CD8 naive and one CD8 memory plates were used.

Assay: immunoSEQ multiplex PCR; the TCRdb copy retains only in-frame clones and omits some. The repertoire has about 2.2 million clones, about 94% of them found once; the top ten carry around 1.7%. Study findings and constraints: Relative to clonotypes present in all four donors, those not shared had lower generation probabilities.

Per the germline V gene, CDR1 is MNHEY and CDR2 is SVGAGI. This CDR3 contains 15 residues. Trimming shortened V by 2 bases and J by 6 bases, and 15 bases separated the two germline ends. Concerning this clone itself: The target antigen is unknown.

Naive CD8 isolation took CD45RO-negative cells positively selected for CCR7 and excluded terminally differentiated effector memory CD45RA+ cells. The sample was naive CD8+ T cells from PBMCs. V usage is TRBV6-5 and J usage is TRBJ2-3; weak D call: TRBD1 (7 bases). This clonotype was obtained from a man younger than 35 in good health. Some clones in this sample may be carry-over from other donors' samples. CDR3 DNA: TGTGCCAGCAGTTACCGCCGTCCAGGGGGGGATACGCAGTATTTT. Translated, it gives CASSYRRPGGDTQYF.